This record concerns one T cell receptor (beta chain) sequence. The data stem from a study of T cells expressing NK-cell markers. Across the study: Each TCR beta repertoire originated in sorted T cells that were CD3+CD56+NKG2C+, CD3+CD56+NKG2C- or CD3+CD56-NKG2C+. Serological testing identified seven of the eight sequenced donors as HCMV-seropositive and one as seronegative.

No DNA is given; TCRdb re-called the 5' RACE reads and lists each CDR3 protein once. This sample carries 500,000 to 700,000 distinct CDR3 sequences, with approximately 3.6% going to the ten biggest clones. Sample: blood T cells: a sorted CD56 or NKG2C T cell subset, CD4+ or CD8+ T cells, or bulk PBMC T cells (not recorded which). The TCR comes from a young man in good health.

The CDR3 loop is CASSLAEKAGESDEQFF. This rearrangement joins TRBV12-3 or TRBV12-4 to TRBJ2-1; TCRdb returns TRBD2, unconfirmable since there is no DNA. The CDR3 spans 17 residues.